The 16 T cell receptor beta chains reported below all come from one sample, sequenced in a study of response to subunit inactivated influenza vaccine. TCRdb fed the RT-PCR reads into MiXCR, producing one record per CDR3 protein. The table has approximately 310,000 distinct CDR3 sequences, 21% seen once. The sample in question was PBMCs from blood, obtained 21 months after vaccination. These receptors were collected from a man between 50 and 75 years old who received an inactivated influenza vaccine.

This clonotype was detected a few times. The genes are TRBV2 and TRBJ2-3; 10 bases agree with TRBD2. Germline CDR1 is SNHLY and CDR2 is FYNNEI. There are 15 residues in the CDR3. The J segment lost 3 bases and the V segment lost 9 bases, leaving 9 bases of the junction unmatched. For the CDR3, the DNA is TGTGCCAGTAACCTAGCGGGAGTCGGTACAGATACGCAGTATTTT. Its translation: CASNLAGVGTDTQYF. The full variable domain, its missing parts supplied by reference TRBV2 and TRBJ2-3, is EPEVTQTPSHQVTQMGQEVILRCVPISNHLYFYWYRQILGQKVEFLVSFYNNEISEKSEIFDDQFSVERPDGSNFTLKIRSTKLEDSAMYFCASNLAGVGTDTQYFGPGTRLTVL.

The chain couples TRBV15 to TRBJ2-5, with 7 nucleotides matching TRBD2. The CDR3 runs 15 residues. The J segment lost 4 bases and the V segment lost 0 bases, leaving 5 bases of the junction unmatched. Germline V lookup: CDR1 LNHNV, CDR2 YYDKDF (reference sequence). CDR3 nucleotide sequence: TGTGCCACCAGCAGAGATCTCGTAGCGGGAGAGACCCAGTACTTC. Translating gives CATSRDLVAGETQYF.

The chain links TRBV2 to TRBJ2-5; 9 bases fit TRBD1. Germline CDR1 SNHLY, CDR2 FYNNEI. The V segment lost 7 bases and the J segment 6 bases; nucleotides outside the gene matches: 15. The CDR3 is 16 amino acids. CDR3 protein: CASTTDHGQGWKTQYF. CDR3 in DNA: TGTGCCAGCACCACAGACCATGGACAGGGGTGGAAGACCCAGTACTTC.

The chain carries TRBV2 and TRBJ2-5; weak D call: TRBD1 (6 bases). Deletions cut 6 bases from V and 0 bases from J, with 17 bases between. The CDR3 covers 16 residues. CDR1 SNHLY and CDR2 FYNNEI come from the germline V gene. CDR3 DNA: TGTGCCAGCAGGGTCCGAACCAGGACAGACCAAGAGACCCAGTACTTC. This codes for CASRVRTRTDQETQYF. Variable domain in full (rest from reference TRBV2 and TRBJ2-5): EPEVTQTPSHQVTQMGQEVILRCVPISNHLYFYWYRQILGQKVEFLVSFYNNEISEKSEIFDDQFSVERPDGSNFTLKIRSTKLEDSAMYFCASRVRTRTDQETQYFGPGTRLLVL.

There are a few counts of this clonotype. This chain joins TRBV5-1 and TRBJ1-3, with 7 bases fitting TRBD1. V trimming: 4 bases; J trimming: 2 bases; junction bases outside the gene matches: 6. This CDR3 comprises 15 residues. Germline V lookup: CDR1 SGHRS, CDR2 YFSETQ. The chain's CDR3 is CASSVTGTAGNTIYF. CDR3 bases: TGCGCCAGCAGCGTAACCGGGACAGCTGGAAACACCATATATTTT.

A single count supports this clonotype. This sequence joins TRBV20-1 and TRBJ2-5, with no clear D. Trimming took off 0 bases at V and 1 base at J, with 9 bases between the two ends. Looked up from germline, CDR1 is DFQATT and CDR2 is SNEGSKA (reference sequence). CDR3 length equals 14 residues. CDR3 bases: TGCAGTGCTAGAGAATATATCTCCCAAGAGACCCAGTACTTC. Its translation: CSAREYISQETQYF.

The rearrangement joins TRBV28 to TRBJ2-7, with D perhaps matching TRBD1 or TRBD2 (6 bases each). CDR1 and CDR2 (germline): MDHEN, SYDVKM. The CDR3 runs to 15 residues. With 6 bases removed from V and 3 bases from J, the gap between germline ends came to 18 bases. The CDR3 spells CASSSHGGANYEQYF. The CDR3 nucleotides read TGTGCCAGCAGCTCCCACGGGGGCGCGAACTACGAGCAGTACTTC.

The chain carries TRBV24-1 and TRBJ2-1, with 7 nucleotides matching TRBD2. The germline CDR1 and CDR2 sequences are KGHDR and SFDVKD. The CDR3 runs to 12 residues. J was trimmed by 7 bases and V by 7 bases; bases with no gene match: 3. The CDR3 loop is CATSPSGNEQFF. The CDR3 DNA reads TGTGCCACCAGCCCTAGCGGTAATGAGCAGTTCTTC.

The chain couples TRBV6-5 to TRBJ2-3; D not certain. CDR3 length: 14 amino acids. V dropped 2 bases and J dropped 7 bases, with 13 bases sitting between them. The germline V gene has CDR1 MNHEY and CDR2 SVGAGI. CDR3 nucleotide sequence: TGTGCCAGCAGTTACGGAGTACACCGGTATACGCAGTATTTT. Translating it yields CASSYGVHRYTQYF.

The chain couples TRBV29-1 to TRBJ2-3, with D perhaps TRBD1 (6 bases). Trimming pared 4 bases from V and 2 bases from J, leaving 13 bases between. This CDR3 comprises 14 residues. Germline V CDR1 and CDR2: SQVTM, ANQGSEA. The chain's CDR3 is CSVVPGTLTDTQYF. CDR3 sequence (DNA): TGCAGCGTTGTACCCGGGACACTCACAGATACGCAGTATTTT.

This clonotype was detected only a few times. The V gene is TRBV12-3 or TRBV12-4, the J gene TRBJ2-1; 7 bases line up with TRBD2. CDR3 size: 15 residues. Trimming removed 2 bases from V and 4 bases from J; junction bases left unmatched: 5. The CDR3 region is CASSLRDYSYNEQFF. The CDR3 bases are TGTGCCAGCAGTTTAAGGGACTATTCTTACAATGAGCAGTTCTTC.

This clonotype was detected a few times. V gene TRBV4-1 combines with J gene TRBJ1-2, with D uncertain. In germline, CDR1 is MGHRA, CDR2 YSYEKL. The germline V and J ends were trimmed by 2 bases and 3 bases, with 10 bases remaining between them. The CDR3 is 14 residues long. The CDR3, as DNA: TGCGCCAGCAGCCAAAGAGTGGTAGACTATGGCTACACCTTC. Translation gives CASSQRVVDYGYTF.

The rearrangement uses TRBV20-1 and TRBJ2-3; 8 bases fit TRBD2. The germline gives CDR1 DFQATT, CDR2 SNEGSKA (reference sequence). The CDR3 is 12 residues long. This CDR3 is CAGGVGTDTQYF. Written as DNA, the CDR3 is TGCGCCGGGGGGGTGGGCACAGATACGCAGTATTTT.

Many counts were recorded for this clonotype. This sequence joins TRBV6-2 or TRBV6-3 and TRBJ2-5; D is unclear. Germline V gene data show CDR1 as MNHEY and CDR2 as SVGEGT. CDR3 length equals 12 residues. The V end was cut by 2 bases, the J end by 4 bases, with 5 bases between. The CDR3 sequence is CASSYIGETQYF. The CDR3 DNA sequence: TGTGCCAGCAGTTACATCGGAGAGACCCAGTACTTC.

In this sample, this clonotype turned up a few times. The chain has TRBV25-1 and TRBJ1-4, with D possibly being TRBD1 (5 bases). The length of the CDR3 is 15 residues. Per germline, CDR1 MGHDK and CDR2 SYGVNS. Trimming stripped 1 base from V and 8 bases from J, with 14 bases between. The chain's CDR3 is CASSEWLTSGEKLFF. The CDR3 DNA reads as TGTGCCAGCAGTGAATGGCTAACCTCAGGGGAAAAACTGTTTTTT.

The chain uses TRBV5-1 and TRBJ1-2, with 9 bases aligning to TRBD1. V was pared by 4 bases and J by 4 bases, with 8 bases of the junction left unmatched. CDR1 and CDR2 from the germline V gene are SGHRS and YFSETQ. The CDR3 totals 15 residues. CDR3 sequence: CASSPDTGGAYGYTF. CDR3 in DNA: TGCGCCAGCAGCCCGGACACAGGGGGCGCCTATGGCTACACCTTC.